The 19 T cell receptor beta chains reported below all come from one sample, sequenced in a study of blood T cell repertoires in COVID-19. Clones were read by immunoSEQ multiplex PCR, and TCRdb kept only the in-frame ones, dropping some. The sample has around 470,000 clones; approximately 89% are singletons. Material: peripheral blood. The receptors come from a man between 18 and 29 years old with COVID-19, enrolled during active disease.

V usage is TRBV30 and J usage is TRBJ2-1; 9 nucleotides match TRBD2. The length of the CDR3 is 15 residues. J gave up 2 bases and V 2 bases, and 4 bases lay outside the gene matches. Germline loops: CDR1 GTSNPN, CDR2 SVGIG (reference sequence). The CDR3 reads CAWSSLAGAYNEQFF. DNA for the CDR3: TGTGCCTGGAGTTCGTTAGCGGGGGCCTACAATGAGCAGTTCTTC.

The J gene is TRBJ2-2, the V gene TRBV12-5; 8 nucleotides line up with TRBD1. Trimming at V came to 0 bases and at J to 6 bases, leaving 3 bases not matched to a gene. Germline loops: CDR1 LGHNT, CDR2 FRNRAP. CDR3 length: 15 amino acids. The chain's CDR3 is CASGLVQGVPGELFF. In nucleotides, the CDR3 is TGTGCTAGTGGTTTGGTACAGGGGGTGCCCGGGGAGCTGTTTTTT.

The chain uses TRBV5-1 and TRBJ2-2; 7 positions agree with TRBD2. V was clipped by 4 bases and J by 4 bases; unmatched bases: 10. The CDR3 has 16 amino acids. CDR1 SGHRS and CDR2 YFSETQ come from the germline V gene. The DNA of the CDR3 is TGCGCCAGCAGCCGGGAGGACTCGAGGGCCACCGGGGAGCTGTTTTTT. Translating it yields CASSREDSRATGELFF.

The CDR3 bases are TGCGCCAGCAGTCCCGCGGACAGGGGGGTCACCGGGGAGCTGTTTTTT. Protein: CASSPADRGVTGELFF. The V call is TRBV23-1, the J call TRBJ2-2; 10 positions agree with TRBD1. TRBV23-1 is known as an ORF, though its function is uncertain. This CDR3 has 16 residues. J gave up 4 bases and V 4 bases, and 6 bases lay outside the gene matches.

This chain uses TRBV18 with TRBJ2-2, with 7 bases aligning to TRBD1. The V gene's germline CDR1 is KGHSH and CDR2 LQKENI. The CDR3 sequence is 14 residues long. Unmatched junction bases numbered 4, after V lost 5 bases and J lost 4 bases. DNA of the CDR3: TGTGCCAGCTCAAACACAGGGGCCACCGGGGAGCTGTTTTTT. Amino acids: CASSNTGATGELFF.

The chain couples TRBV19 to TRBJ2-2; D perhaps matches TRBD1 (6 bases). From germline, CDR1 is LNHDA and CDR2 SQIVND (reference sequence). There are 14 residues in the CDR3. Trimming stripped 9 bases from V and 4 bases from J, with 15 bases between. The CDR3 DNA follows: TGTGCCAGCACCTCGGGACAACCCACCGGGGAGCTGTTTTTT. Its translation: CASTSGQPTGELFF.

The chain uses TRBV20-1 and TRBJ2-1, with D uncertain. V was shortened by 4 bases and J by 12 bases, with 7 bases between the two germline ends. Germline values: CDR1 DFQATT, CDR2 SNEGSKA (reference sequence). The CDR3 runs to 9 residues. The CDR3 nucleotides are TGCAGTGCTAATCTAGGGCAGTTCTTC. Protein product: CSANLGQFF.

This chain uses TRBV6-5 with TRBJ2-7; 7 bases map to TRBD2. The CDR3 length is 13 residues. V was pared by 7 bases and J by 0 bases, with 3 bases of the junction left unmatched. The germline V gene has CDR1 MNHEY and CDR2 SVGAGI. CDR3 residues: CASKSGASYEQYF. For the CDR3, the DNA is TGTGCCAGCAAAAGCGGGGCCTCCTACGAGCAGTACTTC.

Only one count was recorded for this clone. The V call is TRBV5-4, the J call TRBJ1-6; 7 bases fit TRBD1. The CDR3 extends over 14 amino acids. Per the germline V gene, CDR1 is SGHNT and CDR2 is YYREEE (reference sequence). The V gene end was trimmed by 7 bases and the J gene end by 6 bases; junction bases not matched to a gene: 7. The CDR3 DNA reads TGTGCCAGCTCTCACCGGGACAGTAATTCACCCCTCCACTTT. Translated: CASSHRDSNSPLHF. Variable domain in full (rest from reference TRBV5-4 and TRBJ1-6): ETGVTQSPTHLIKTRGQQVTLRCSSQSGHNTVSWYQQALGQGPQFIFQYYREEENGRGNFPPRFSGLQFPNYSSELNVNALELDDSALYLCASSHRDSNSPLHFGNGTRLTVT.

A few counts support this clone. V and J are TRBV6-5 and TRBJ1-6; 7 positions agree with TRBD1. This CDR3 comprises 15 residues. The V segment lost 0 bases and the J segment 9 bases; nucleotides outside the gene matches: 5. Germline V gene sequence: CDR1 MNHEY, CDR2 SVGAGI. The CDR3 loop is CASSYSTGQVSPLHF. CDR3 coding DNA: TGTGCCAGCAGTTACTCGACCGGACAGGTTTCACCCCTCCACTTT.

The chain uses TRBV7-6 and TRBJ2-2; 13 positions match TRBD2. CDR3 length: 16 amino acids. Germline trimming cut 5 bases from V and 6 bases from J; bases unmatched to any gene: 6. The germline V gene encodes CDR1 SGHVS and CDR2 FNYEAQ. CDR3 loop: CASSVTSGRAAGELFF. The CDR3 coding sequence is TGTGCCAGCAGCGTAACTAGCGGGAGGGCCGCCGGGGAGCTGTTTTTT.

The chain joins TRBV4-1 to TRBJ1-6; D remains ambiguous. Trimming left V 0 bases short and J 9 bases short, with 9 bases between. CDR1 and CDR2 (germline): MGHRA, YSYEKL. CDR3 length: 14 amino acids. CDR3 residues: CASSQEASSSPLHF. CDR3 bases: TGCGCCAGCAGCCAAGAGGCCTCTAGTTCACCCCTCCACTTT.

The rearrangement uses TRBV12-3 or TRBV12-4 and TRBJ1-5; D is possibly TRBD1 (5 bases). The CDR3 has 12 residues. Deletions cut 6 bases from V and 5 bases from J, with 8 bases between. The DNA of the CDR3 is TGTGCCAGCAGCCGGGACTATCAGCCCCAGCATTTT. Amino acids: CASSRDYQPQHF.

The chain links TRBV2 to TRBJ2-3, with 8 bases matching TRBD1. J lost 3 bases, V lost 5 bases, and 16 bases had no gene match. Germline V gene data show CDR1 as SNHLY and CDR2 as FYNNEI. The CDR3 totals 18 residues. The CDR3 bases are TGTGCCAGCAGTCCTTCGCGGACAGGGAATTATAGGACAGATACGCAGTATTTT. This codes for CASSPSRTGNYRTDTQYF.

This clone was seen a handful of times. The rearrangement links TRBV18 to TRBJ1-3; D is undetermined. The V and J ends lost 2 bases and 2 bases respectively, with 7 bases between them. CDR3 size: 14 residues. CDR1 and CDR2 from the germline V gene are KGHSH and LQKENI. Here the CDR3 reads CASSPAGTGNTIYF. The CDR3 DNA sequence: TGTGCCAGCTCACCAGCCGGGACTGGAAACACCATATATTTT.

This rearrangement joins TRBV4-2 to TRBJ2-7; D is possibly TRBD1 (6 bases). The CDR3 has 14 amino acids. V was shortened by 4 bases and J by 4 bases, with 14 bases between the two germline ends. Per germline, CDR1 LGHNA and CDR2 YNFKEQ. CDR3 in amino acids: CASSLSTGLYEQYF. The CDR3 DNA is TGTGCCAGCAGCCTATCAACAGGGTTATACGAGCAGTACTTC.

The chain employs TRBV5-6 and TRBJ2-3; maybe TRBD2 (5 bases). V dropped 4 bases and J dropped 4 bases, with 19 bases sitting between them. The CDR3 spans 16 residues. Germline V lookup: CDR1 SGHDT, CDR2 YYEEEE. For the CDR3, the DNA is TGTGCCAGCAGCACCGTGGTGTGGGAGAGCTCAGATACGCAGTATTTT. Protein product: CASSTVVWESSDTQYF. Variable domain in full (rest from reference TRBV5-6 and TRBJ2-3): DAGVTQSPTHLIKTRGQQVTLRCSPKSGHDTVSWYQQALGQGPQFIFQYYEEEERQRGNFPDRFSGHQFPNYSSELNVNALLLGDSALYLCASSTVVWESSDTQYFGPGTRLTVL.

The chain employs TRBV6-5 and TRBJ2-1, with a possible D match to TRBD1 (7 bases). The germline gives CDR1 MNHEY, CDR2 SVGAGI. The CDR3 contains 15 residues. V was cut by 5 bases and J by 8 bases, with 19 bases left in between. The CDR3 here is CASSQGGVKIDEQFF. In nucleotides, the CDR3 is TGTGCCAGCAGTCAGGGGGGAGTAAAAATCGATGAGCAGTTCTTC.

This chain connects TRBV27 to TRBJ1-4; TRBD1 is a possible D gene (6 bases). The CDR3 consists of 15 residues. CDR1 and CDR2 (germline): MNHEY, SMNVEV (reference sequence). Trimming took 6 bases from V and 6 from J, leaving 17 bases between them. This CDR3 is CASSSTGKRDEKLFF. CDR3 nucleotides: TGTGCCAGCAGCTCGACAGGAAAAAGAGATGAAAAACTGTTTTTT.